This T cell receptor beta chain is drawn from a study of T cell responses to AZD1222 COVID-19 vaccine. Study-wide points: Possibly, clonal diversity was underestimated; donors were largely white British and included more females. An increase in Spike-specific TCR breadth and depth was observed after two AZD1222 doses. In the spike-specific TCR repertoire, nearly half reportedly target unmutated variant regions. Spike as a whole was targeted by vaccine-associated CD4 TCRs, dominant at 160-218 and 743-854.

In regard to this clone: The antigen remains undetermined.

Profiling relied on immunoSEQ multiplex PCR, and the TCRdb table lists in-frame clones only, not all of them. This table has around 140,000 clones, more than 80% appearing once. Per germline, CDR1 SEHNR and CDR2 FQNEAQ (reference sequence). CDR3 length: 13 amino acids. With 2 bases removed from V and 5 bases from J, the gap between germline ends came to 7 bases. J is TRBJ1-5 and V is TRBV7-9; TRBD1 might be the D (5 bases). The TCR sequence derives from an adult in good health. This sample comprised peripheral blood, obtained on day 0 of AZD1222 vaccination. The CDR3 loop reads CASSLRGDQPQHF. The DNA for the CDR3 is TGTGCCAGCAGCTTACGAGGGGATCAGCCCCAGCATTTT.